The entry below gives a single T cell receptor (beta chain) sequence along with its context. The data were obtained in a study of long-term antiretroviral therapy in people with HIV. Germline V lookup: CDR1 SGHRS, CDR2 YFSETQ. Trimming left V 2 bases short and J 0 bases short, with 18 bases between. This CDR3 contains 17 residues. They ran version v3.0 of the immunoSEQ assay at survey level. Profiling relied on immunoSEQ multiplex PCR, and the TCRdb table lists in-frame clones only, not all of them. The sample records approximately 23,000 clones, about 86% being singletons. The sequencing used unsorted PBMCs, collected just over 2.6 years after starting antiretroviral therapy. The source is a man aged 35 to 55 with HIV. The V gene is TRBV5-1, the J gene TRBJ2-7, with a tentative D call TRBD2 (7 bases). Written as DNA, the CDR3 is TGCGCCAGCAGCTTTGGGCCCACGGGGGGCGGCTCCTACGAGCAGTACTTC. Its translation: CASSFGPTGGGSYEQYF.